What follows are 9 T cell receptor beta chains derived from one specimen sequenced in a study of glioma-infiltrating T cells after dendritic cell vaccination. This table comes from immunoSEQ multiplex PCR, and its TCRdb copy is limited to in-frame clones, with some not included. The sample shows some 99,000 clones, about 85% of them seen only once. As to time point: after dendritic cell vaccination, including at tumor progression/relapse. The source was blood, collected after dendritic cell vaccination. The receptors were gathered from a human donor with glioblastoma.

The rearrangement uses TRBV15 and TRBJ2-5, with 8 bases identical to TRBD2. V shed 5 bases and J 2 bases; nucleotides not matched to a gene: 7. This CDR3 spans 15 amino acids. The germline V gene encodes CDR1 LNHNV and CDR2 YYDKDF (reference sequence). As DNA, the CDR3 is TGTGCCACCAGCGGCGGGACTAGGGGGCAAGAGACCCAGTACTTC. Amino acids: CATSGGTRGQETQYF.

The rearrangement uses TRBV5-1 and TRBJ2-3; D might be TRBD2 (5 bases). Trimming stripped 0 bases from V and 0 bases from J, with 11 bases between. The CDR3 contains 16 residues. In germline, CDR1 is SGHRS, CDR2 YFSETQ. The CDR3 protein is CASSLDRDPSTDTQYF. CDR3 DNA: TGCGCCAGCAGCTTGGACCGGGATCCGAGCACAGATACGCAGTATTTT.

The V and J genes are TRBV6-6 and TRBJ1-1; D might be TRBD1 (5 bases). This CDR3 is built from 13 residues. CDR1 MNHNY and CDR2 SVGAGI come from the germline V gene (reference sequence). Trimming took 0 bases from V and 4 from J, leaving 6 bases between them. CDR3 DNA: TGTGCCAGCAGTTACTCCGGGGGCACTGAAGCTTTCTTT. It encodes CASSYSGGTEAFF.

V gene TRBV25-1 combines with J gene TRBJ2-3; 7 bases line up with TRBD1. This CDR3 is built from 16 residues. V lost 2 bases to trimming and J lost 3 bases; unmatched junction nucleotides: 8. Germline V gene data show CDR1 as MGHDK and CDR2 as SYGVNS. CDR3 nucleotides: TGTGCCAGCAGTGAACCAGGGGGTTTGGGGACAGATACGCAGTATTTT. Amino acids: CASSEPGGLGTDTQYF.

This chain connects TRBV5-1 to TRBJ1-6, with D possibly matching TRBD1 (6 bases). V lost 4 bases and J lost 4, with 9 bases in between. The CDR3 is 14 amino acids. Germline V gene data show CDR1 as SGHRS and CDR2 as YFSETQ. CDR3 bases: TGCGCCAGCAGCCTTGGACAGTATAATTCACCCCTCCACTTT. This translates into CASSLGQYNSPLHF. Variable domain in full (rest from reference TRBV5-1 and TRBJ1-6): KAGVTQTPRYLIKTRGQQVTLSCSPISGHRSVSWYQQTPGQGLQFLFEYFSETQRNKGNFPGRFSGRQFSNSRSEMNVSTLELGDSALYLCASSLGQYNSPLHFGNGTRLTVT.

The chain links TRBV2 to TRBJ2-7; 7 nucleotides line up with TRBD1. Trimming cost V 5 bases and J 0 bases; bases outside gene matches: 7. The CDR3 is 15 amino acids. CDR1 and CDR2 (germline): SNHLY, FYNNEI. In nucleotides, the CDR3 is TGTGCCAGCAGTTCCACAGGGGCCAGCTCCTACGAGCAGTACTTC. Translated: CASSSTGASSYEQYF.

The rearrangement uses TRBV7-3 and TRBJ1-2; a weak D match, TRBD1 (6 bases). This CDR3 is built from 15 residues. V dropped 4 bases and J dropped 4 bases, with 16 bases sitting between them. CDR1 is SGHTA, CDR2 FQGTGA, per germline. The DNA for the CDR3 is TGTGCCAGCAGCTCCTCACAGGGATCACTCTATGGCTACACCTTC. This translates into CASSSSQGSLYGYTF.

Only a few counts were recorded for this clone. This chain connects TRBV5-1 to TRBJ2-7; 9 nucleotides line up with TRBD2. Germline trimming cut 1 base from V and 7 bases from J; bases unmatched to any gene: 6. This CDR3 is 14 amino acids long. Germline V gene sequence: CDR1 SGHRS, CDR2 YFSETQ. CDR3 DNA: TGCGCCAGCAGCTTGCTGCGGGAGGGAGGGGAGCAGTACTTC. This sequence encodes CASSLLREGGEQYF. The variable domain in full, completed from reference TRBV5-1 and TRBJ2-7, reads KAGVTQTPRYLIKTRGQQVTLSCSPISGHRSVSWYQQTPGQGLQFLFEYFSETQRNKGNFPGRFSGRQFSNSRSEMNVSTLELGDSALYLCASSLLREGGEQYFGPGTRLTVT.

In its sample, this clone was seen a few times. CDR3 region: CAISGGLASETQYF. The CDR3 DNA sequence: TGTGCCATCAGTGGAGGGCTAGCCTCGGAGACCCAGTACTTC. The rearrangement joins TRBV10-3 to TRBJ2-5; TRBD2 is a possible D gene (5 bases). The CDR3 has 14 amino acids. Between the trimmed V and J ends, which lost 4 bases and 5 bases, there was a span of 14 bases. From germline, CDR1 is ENHRY and CDR2 SYGVKD.